This T cell receptor beta chain was documented in a study of shared clonotypes between healthy human individuals. Study results and caveats: Despite large depth, sorted-subset datasets appeared incompletely sequenced. Clonotypes not shared had lower generation probabilities than those common to all four donors.

It was into CD45RA+ naive and CD45RA-negative memory subsets that the CD4+ cells were split. V lost 6 bases, J lost 4 bases, and 12 bases stayed unmatched. This CDR3 contains 16 residues. In germline, CDR1 is MDHEN, CDR2 SYDVKM. Notes on this clone: What it recognizes is unknown.

The authors loaded roughly 180 ng DNA, tens of thousands of T cell genomes, into sorted-subset replicate PCRs. Some clones are missing from TCRdb's copy, which holds only in-frame ones; the method was immunoSEQ multiplex PCR. Here the sample spans 2 million to 3 million clones, roughly 93% being singletons. The gene calls are TRBV28 and TRBJ2-7; 10 bases agree with TRBD1. The clonotype comes from a man between 18 and 29 years old in good health. Some clones in this sample may be carry-over from other donors' samples. Sequenced: naive CD4+ T cells from PBMCs. Described subset: CD45RA+ positively selected. CDR3 sequence reads: CASRSPGTGVRYEQYF. The DNA of the CDR3 is TGTGCCAGCAGAAGTCCCGGGACAGGGGTCAGGTACGAGCAGTACTTC.